This is a list of T cell receptor beta chains from one sample in a study of blood T cells in healthy people across ages. Each CDR3 protein is one row after TCRdb ran MiXCR on the 5' RACE reads. The sample records 1.5 million to 2 million distinct CDR3 sequences, roughly 32% being singletons. Sequencing was done on a sample of blood. The receptors shown here come from a woman between 25 and 40 years old in good health. Each CDR3 is given with its conserved first and last residue. Fields, in order: V gene, D gene, clone size, J gene, CDR3 DNA, CDR3 protein. D genes are given only for firm matches. Clone size, where shown, is once, few, many, or a class for clones that have expanded.

V gene: TRBV9
D gene: -
clone size: few
J gene: TRBJ2-3
CDR3 DNA: TGTGCCAGCAGCGCAGGTCAACCAAGCACAGATACGCAGTATTTT
CDR3 protein: CASSAGQPSTDTQYF

V gene: TRBV2
D gene: -
clone size: -
J gene: TRBJ1-4
CDR3 DNA: TGTGCCAGCAGTGCTACCGGGGCCTATGAAAAACTGTTTTTT
CDR3 protein: CASSATGAYEKLFF

V gene: TRBV5-1
D gene: -
clone size: few
J gene: TRBJ2-7
CDR3 DNA: TGCGCCAGCAGCTTACGGCAACAGGGTATGTCTTTTTTCTACGAGCAGTACTTC
CDR3 protein: CASSLRQQGMSFFYEQYF

V gene: TRBV11-1
D gene: -
clone size: many
J gene: TRBJ2-1
CDR3 DNA: TGTGCCAGCAGCTTAGGCAGCCAGGTGGGGAATGAGCAGTTCTTC
CDR3 protein: CASSLGSQVGNEQFF

V gene: TRBV29-1
D gene: -
clone size: many
J gene: TRBJ2-7
CDR3 DNA: TGCAGCGTTAGGACTGCAGTAGGGATTTTCTACGAGCAGTACTTC
CDR3 protein: CSVRTAVGIFYEQYF

V gene: TRBV29-1
D gene: TRBD1
clone size: few
J gene: TRBJ1-1
CDR3 DNA: TGCAGCGTGGGACAGGGGGCTTCGGAAGCTTTCTTT
CDR3 protein: CSVGQGASEAFF

V gene: TRBV29-1
D gene: -
clone size: few
J gene: TRBJ2-5
CDR3 DNA: TGCAGCGGAGCCCTCGATCCCCAAGAGACCCAGTACTTC
CDR3 protein: CSGALDPQETQYF

V gene: TRBV7-2
D gene: -
clone size: once
J gene: TRBJ1-3
CDR3 DNA: TGTGCCAGCAGCTCCCGGGCTATCTCTGGAAACACCATATATTTT
CDR3 protein: CASSSRAISGNTIYF

V gene: TRBV7-9
D gene: -
clone size: -
J gene: TRBJ2-3
CDR3 DNA: TGTGCCAGCAGCTCGACTAACGGAGGCACAGATACGCAGTATTTT
CDR3 protein: CASSSTNGGTDTQYF

V gene: TRBV9
D gene: -
clone size: -
J gene: TRBJ2-2
CDR3 DNA: TGTGCCAGCAGCGTATCGACGGGGGCTGGGGAGCTGTTTTTT
CDR3 protein: CASSVSTGAGELFF

V gene: TRBV7-3
D gene: TRBD1
clone size: many
J gene: TRBJ2-1
CDR3 DNA: TGTGCCAGCAGTGATGCTGGGACAGGGTACAATGAGCAGTTCTTC
CDR3 protein: CASSDAGTGYNEQFF

V gene: TRBV7-2
D gene: TRBD1
clone size: -
J gene: TRBJ1-2
CDR3 DNA: TGTGCCAGCAGCTTAGCACAGGGGCTCTACTATGGCTACACCTTC
CDR3 protein: CASSLAQGLYYGYTF

V gene: TRBV6-1
D gene: -
clone size: once
J gene: TRBJ1-2
CDR3 DNA: TGTGCCAGCACCCTATCGGGCAGTTACTACACCTTC
CDR3 protein: CASTLSGSYYTF

V gene: TRBV28
D gene: TRBD2
clone size: few
J gene: TRBJ2-7
CDR3 DNA: TGTGCCAGCAGTGAAATCCCGGGGACTATCTCTGTCACCTACGAGCAGTACTTC
CDR3 protein: CASSEIPGTISVTYEQYF

V gene: TRBV2
D gene: TRBD1
clone size: few
J gene: TRBJ2-1
CDR3 DNA: TGTGCCAGCAGTGAAGCAGGGGGCTTATCCTACAATGAGCAGTTCTTC
CDR3 protein: CASSEAGGLSYNEQFF

V gene: TRBV5-6
D gene: -
clone size: once
J gene: TRBJ1-1
CDR3 DNA: TGTGCCAGCAGCTTCGGCCCGACGGACACTGAAGCTTTCTTT
CDR3 protein: CASSFGPTDTEAFF

V gene: TRBV4-1
D gene: TRBD2
clone size: -
J gene: TRBJ2-2
CDR3 DNA: TGCGCCAGCAGCCAAGGGCGAAGTGGGAGGGCCCCCGGCACCGGGGAGCTGTTTTTT
CDR3 protein: CASSQGRSGRAPGTGELFF

V gene: TRBV29-1
D gene: TRBD1
clone size: -
J gene: TRBJ2-7
CDR3 DNA: TGCAGTGTTGGACAGGGGGACTCCTACGAGCAGTACTTC
CDR3 protein: CSVGQGDSYEQYF

V gene: TRBV29-1
D gene: -
clone size: -
J gene: TRBJ2-1
CDR3 DNA: TGCAGCGTGGCAAACAGGGGAGGGTTCAATGAGCAGTTCTTC
CDR3 protein: CSVANRGGFNEQFF

V gene: TRBV20-1
D gene: TRBD2
clone size: -
J gene: TRBJ2-5
CDR3 DNA: TGCAGTGCTAGCCGCGGGGGGGTACAAGAGACCCAGTACTTC
CDR3 protein: CSASRGGVQETQYF

V gene: TRBV15
D gene: TRBD1
clone size: once
J gene: TRBJ2-5
CDR3 DNA: TGTGCCACCAGCACTGGTTGGGGGACAGGGGAAGAGACCCAGTACTTC
CDR3 protein: CATSTGWGTGEETQYF

V gene: TRBV5-5
D gene: TRBD2
clone size: few
J gene: TRBJ2-1
CDR3 DNA: TGTGCCAGCAGCGCCACCGGGACTAGCGGGAGGAGCTCCTACAATGAGCAGTTCTTC
CDR3 protein: CASSATGTSGRSSYNEQFF

V gene: TRBV20-1
D gene: TRBD2
clone size: -
J gene: TRBJ2-4
CDR3 DNA: TGCAGTGCTCCTAGGGTTAGCGGGAGGGCCGGGGCCAAAAACATTCAGTACTTC
CDR3 protein: CSAPRVSGRAGAKNIQYF

V gene: TRBV4-2
D gene: -
clone size: -
J gene: TRBJ1-3
CDR3 DNA: TGTGCCAGCAGCCAAGATCGGGGGAAGCCTGGAAACACCATATATTTT
CDR3 protein: CASSQDRGKPGNTIYF

V gene: TRBV2
D gene: -
clone size: -
J gene: TRBJ1-1
CDR3 DNA: TGTGCGCGAAAGGGACCGGGACTAAACACTGAAGCTTTCTTT
CDR3 protein: CARKGPGLNTEAFF

V gene: TRBV20-1
D gene: TRBD2
clone size: few
J gene: TRBJ2-3
CDR3 DNA: TGCAGTGCTAGCGGGTGGGAGGGCCGGGTCACAGATACGCAGTATTTT
CDR3 protein: CSASGWEGRVTDTQYF

V gene: TRBV20-1
D gene: -
clone size: once
J gene: TRBJ2-7
CDR3 DNA: TGCAGTCCTCGGGAGAAATACGAGCAGTACTTC
CDR3 protein: CSPREKYEQYF

V gene: TRBV12-5
D gene: -
clone size: -
J gene: TRBJ1-2
CDR3 DNA: TGTGCTAGTGGTTTGGCAACCGTAGGCGGCTACATCTTC
CDR3 protein: CASGLATVGGYIF

V gene: TRBV5-1
D gene: -
clone size: -
J gene: TRBJ2-7
CDR3 DNA: TGCGCCAGCAGCTTCCTCAGCAGGGACAATGAGCAGTACTTC
CDR3 protein: CASSFLSRDNEQYF

V gene: TRBV28
D gene: -
clone size: -
J gene: TRBJ2-7
CDR3 DNA: TGTGCCAGCAGTTGTTTGGGGGAAGACTACGAGCAGTACTTC
CDR3 protein: CASSCLGEDYEQYF

V gene: TRBV10-3
D gene: -
clone size: few
J gene: TRBJ1-2
CDR3 DNA: TGTGCCATCAGTGAGTCTACGGGAGGCTATGGCTACACCTTC
CDR3 protein: CAISESTGGYGYTF

V gene: TRBV20-1
D gene: -
clone size: few
J gene: TRBJ2-7
CDR3 DNA: TGCAGTGCTAGAACCTCCGACCCGGATGACTACGAGCAGTACTTC
CDR3 protein: CSARTSDPDDYEQYF

V gene: TRBV20-1
D gene: -
clone size: few
J gene: TRBJ2-4
CDR3 DNA: TGCAGTGCTAGCGAGGGGGGATTAGCCAAAAACATTCAGTACTTC
CDR3 protein: CSASEGGLAKNIQYF

V gene: TRBV3-1
D gene: TRBD1
clone size: -
J gene: TRBJ1-6
CDR3 DNA: TGTGCCAGCAGCCCAGGGGGTACCTTAACGGCCCTCCACTTT
CDR3 protein: CASSPGGTLTALHF

V gene: TRBV4-1
D gene: -
clone size: once
J gene: TRBJ1-2
CDR3 DNA: TGCGCCAGCAGCCAAGGGGTTTCACTTAACTATGGCTACACCTTC
CDR3 protein: CASSQGVSLNYGYTF

V gene: TRBV4-1
D gene: TRBD2
clone size: -
J gene: TRBJ2-2
CDR3 DNA: TGCGCCAGCAGCCAAGGAGGGAGGGCGCACACCGGGGAGCTGTTTTTT
CDR3 protein: CASSQGGRAHTGELFF

V gene: TRBV15
D gene: -
clone size: -
J gene: TRBJ1-2
CDR3 DNA: TGTGCCACCAGCAATCATCCCCGACCTGGAGGCGACTATGGCTACACCTTC
CDR3 protein: CATSNHPRPGGDYGYTF

V gene: TRBV9
D gene: TRBD2
clone size: -
J gene: TRBJ2-1
CDR3 DNA: TGTGCCAGCAGCGAGACTAGCGGCCTCTCGGAGCAGTTCTTC
CDR3 protein: CASSETSGLSEQFF

V gene: TRBV27
D gene: TRBD1
clone size: many
J gene: TRBJ1-1
CDR3 DNA: TGTGCCAGCAGTTGGGGACAGGCGAACACTGAAGCTTTCTTT
CDR3 protein: CASSWGQANTEAFF

V gene: TRBV5-6
D gene: TRBD1
clone size: few
J gene: TRBJ2-7
CDR3 DNA: TGTGCCAGCAGCGCGACATTGACAGGGGGTCTCTACGAGCAGTACTTC
CDR3 protein: CASSATLTGGLYEQYF

V gene: TRBV7-9
D gene: -
clone size: -
J gene: TRBJ2-7
CDR3 DNA: TGTGCCAGCAGCCTATCAGGACAGTTCGGCGAGCAGTACTTC
CDR3 protein: CASSLSGQFGEQYF

V gene: TRBV20-1
D gene: TRBD2
clone size: many
J gene: TRBJ2-1
CDR3 DNA: TGCAGTGTTGCAGAACTAGCGGGAGCCTACAATGAGCAGTTCTTC
CDR3 protein: CSVAELAGAYNEQFF

V gene: TRBV15
D gene: -
clone size: -
J gene: TRBJ2-5
CDR3 DNA: TGTGCCACCAGCAGGACAGCCCAAGAGACCCAGTACTTC
CDR3 protein: CATSRTAQETQYF

V gene: TRBV29-1
D gene: TRBD1
clone size: -
J gene: TRBJ1-1
CDR3 DNA: TGCAGCGTGTCTAGGACAGGTTTTGGAACTGAAGCTTTCTTT
CDR3 protein: CSVSRTGFGTEAFF

V gene: TRBV25-1
D gene: -
clone size: few
J gene: TRBJ1-1
CDR3 DNA: TGTGCCAGCCGATTGGACAGTTCAAACACTGAAGCTTTCTTT
CDR3 protein: CASRLDSSNTEAFF

V gene: TRBV25-1
D gene: -
clone size: few
J gene: TRBJ1-1
CDR3 DNA: TGTGCCAGCACTCAGGGGTTCTACACTGAAGCTTTCTTT
CDR3 protein: CASTQGFYTEAFF

V gene: TRBV5-8
D gene: -
clone size: once
J gene: TRBJ2-5
CDR3 DNA: TGTGCCAGCAGCACCAGACCAGGGGGGGAGACCCAGTACTTC
CDR3 protein: CASSTRPGGETQYF

V gene: TRBV12-3/TRBV12-4
D gene: TRBD2
clone size: few
J gene: TRBJ2-1
CDR3 DNA: TGTGCCAGCAGTCAGCGGGGACTACACAATGAGCAGTTCTTC
CDR3 protein: CASSQRGLHNEQFF

V gene: TRBV28
D gene: TRBD1
clone size: few
J gene: TRBJ2-7
CDR3 DNA: TGTGCCAGCAGGACAGGGGGAAGTTCCTACGAGCAGTACTTC
CDR3 protein: CASRTGGSSYEQYF

V gene: TRBV7-3
D gene: -
clone size: few
J gene: TRBJ1-1
CDR3 DNA: TGTGCCAGCAGCTTACTAGGACGGGGTGAAGCTTTCTTT
CDR3 protein: CASSLLGRGEAFF

V gene: TRBV27
D gene: TRBD2
clone size: -
J gene: TRBJ2-5
CDR3 DNA: TGTGCCAGCAGTCAGACTAGCGGGGCTCAAGAGACCCAGTACTTC
CDR3 protein: CASSQTSGAQETQYF

V gene: TRBV5-5
D gene: TRBD1
clone size: -
J gene: TRBJ1-5
CDR3 DNA: TGTGCCAGCAGCTTGGGGGACAGGGGAGTAACGAGCAATCAGCCCCAGCATTTT
CDR3 protein: CASSLGDRGVTSNQPQHF

V gene: TRBV7-9
D gene: TRBD2
clone size: -
J gene: TRBJ2-3
CDR3 DNA: TGTGCCACGGGGGGTGATACGCAGTATTTT
CDR3 protein: CATGGDTQYF

V gene: TRBV10-3
D gene: -
clone size: many
J gene: TRBJ2-7
CDR3 DNA: TGTGCCATCAGTGAGGGTATAGCCTACGAGCAGTACTTC
CDR3 protein: CAISEGIAYEQYF

V gene: TRBV20-1
D gene: TRBD2
clone size: few
J gene: TRBJ2-3
CDR3 DNA: TGCAGTGCTAGATCCGAGCGGGAAGTCACAGATACGCAGTATTTT
CDR3 protein: CSARSEREVTDTQYF

V gene: TRBV20-1
D gene: -
clone size: -
J gene: TRBJ1-5
CDR3 DNA: TGCAGTGCTAGAGATCCACAGGTCTATAGCAATCAGCCCCAGCATTTT
CDR3 protein: CSARDPQVYSNQPQHF

V gene: TRBV6-5
D gene: -
clone size: few
J gene: TRBJ2-2
CDR3 DNA: TGTGCCAGCAGTTATGGGTACCTCACCGGGGAGCTGTTTTTT
CDR3 protein: CASSYGYLTGELFF

V gene: TRBV9
D gene: -
clone size: -
J gene: TRBJ2-5
CDR3 DNA: TGTGCCAGCAGCGTGTGTAGGTGCAGGGCCCACGAGACCCAGTACTTC
CDR3 protein: CASSVCRCRAHETQYF

V gene: TRBV12-3/TRBV12-4
D gene: TRBD2
clone size: -
J gene: TRBJ2-3
CDR3 DNA: TGTGCCAGCAGTACCCCGGGGACTAGCGGGGTTAAGAACACAGATACGCAGTATTTT
CDR3 protein: CASSTPGTSGVKNTDTQYF

V gene: TRBV28
D gene: -
clone size: few
J gene: TRBJ2-7
CDR3 DNA: TGTGCCAGCAGTTTTGGTGGGGACGGCTCCTACGAGCAGTACTTC
CDR3 protein: CASSFGGDGSYEQYF